This is a list of T cell receptor beta chains from one sample in a study of blood T cell repertoires in COVID-19. TCRdb's table, derived via immunoSEQ multiplex PCR, lists solely in-frame clones and lacks some. There are roughly 420,000 clones in the sample; roughly 90% occur only once, and more than 0.85% lies in the top ten. The source material was PBMCs or T cells enriched from blood (not recorded which). These receptors were obtained from a young woman with acute COVID-19. CDR3s include the opening cysteine and the closing phenylalanine or tryptophan. The D gene is left open where the match is weak. Size tells how often a clone was seen (once, few, many) or the class of an expanded clone, and some rows leave it out.

V gene	D gene	J gene	clone size	CDR3 DNA	CDR3 protein
TRBV2	-	TRBJ1-1	-	TGTGCCAGCAGTGGTGACAGGATCGGTGAAGCTTTCTTT	CASSGDRIGEAFF
TRBV21-1	-	TRBJ1-2	-	TGTGCCAGCAGCGTCCGCATCGGGACAGTGTCCTATGGCTACACCTTC	CASSVRIGTVSYGYTF
TRBV19	TRBD1	TRBJ2-2	-	TGTGCCAGTAGCCCTTTTACAGGGGTACCCGGGGAGCTGTTTTTT	CASSPFTGVPGELFF
TRBV28	-	TRBJ2-1	-	TGTGCCAGCAGTTTTTACCCCCGTCAGAATCAGTACAATGAGCAGTTCTTC	CASSFYPRQNQYNEQFF
TRBV6-5	-	TRBJ1-6	-	TGTGCCACCCGATGGAGCTCCTATAATTCACCCCTCCACTTT	CATRWSSYNSPLHF
TRBV5-1	-	TRBJ1-2	-	TGCGCCAGCAGCTTGGAGGGAGGTCCCCCGTATGGCTACACCTTC	CASSLEGGPPYGYTF
TRBV9	TRBD1	TRBJ1-2	few	TGTGCCAGCAGCGCCAGACAGGGGGGTGGCTACACCTTC	CASSARQGGGYTF
TRBV2	TRBD2	TRBJ2-2	once	TGTGCCAGCAGTGAAGGGGTAGCGGGGGCTGGAACCGGGGAGCTGTTTTTT	CASSEGVAGAGTGELFF
TRBV4-1	TRBD2	TRBJ2-5	-	TGCGCCAGCAGCCAAGATGCAAGCGGGGGGATGTACCAAGAGACCCAGTACTTC	CASSQDASGGMYQETQYF
TRBV10-3	TRBD1	TRBJ1-6	-	TGTGCCATCACCCAGGACAGGGATGGTTCACCCCTCCACTTT	CAITQDRDGSPLHF
TRBV10-1	-	TRBJ2-3	-	TGCGCCAGCTCCAGGACAGCGGCAGATACGCAGTATTTT	CASSRTAADTQYF
TRBV2	TRBD1	TRBJ2-1	-	TGTGCCATCCGGCGGGGGACAGGGTTCTATGAGCAGTTCTTC	CAIRRGTGFYEQFF
TRBV7-2	TRBD1	TRBJ1-2	-	TGTGCCAGCAGCCCAACCGGGACAGCAATCTATGGCTACACCTTC	CASSPTGTAIYGYTF
TRBV6-2/TRBV6-3	TRBD1	TRBJ2-4	few	TGTGCCAGCAGTTCTAAAAAAGGACAGGGCGGGAACATTCAGTACTTC	CASSSKKGQGGNIQYF
TRBV10-2	-	TRBJ1-1	-	TGCGCCAGCTCTTCCAGGATCGGGGGGGAGAACACTGAAGCTTTCTTT	CASSSRIGGENTEAFF
TRBV19	TRBD1	TRBJ1-1	-	TGTGCCAGTAGTATGGTAACAGGGGGCAATACTGAAGCTTTCTTT	CASSMVTGGNTEAFF
TRBV18	-	TRBJ2-3	-	TGTGCCAGCTCACCACCGTCCGTCACAGATACGCAGTATTTT	CASSPPSVTDTQYF
TRBV19	TRBD1	TRBJ2-7	-	TGTGCCAGTAGTACCCTGAGACAGGGGGCATACGAGCAGTACTTC	CASSTLRQGAYEQYF
TRBV3-1/TRBV3-2	TRBD2	TRBJ2-3	-	TGTGCCAGCAGCCGTCACCGGAAGACTAGCGGGGGGGCAAATACAGATACGCAGTATTTT	CASSRHRKTSGGANTDTQYF
TRBV30	-	TRBJ1-6	-	TGTGCCTGGGGCAGGGAAAATTATAATTCACCCCTCCACTTT	CAWGRENYNSPLHF
TRBV20-1	-	TRBJ1-3	-	TGCAGTGGAGGGACTGGAAACACCATATATTTT	CSGGTGNTIYF
TRBV9	TRBD1	TRBJ1-4	-	TGTGCCAGCAGCGTAAAAGGGGGCTATGAAAAACTGTTTTTT	CASSVKGGYEKLFF
TRBV5-1	-	TRBJ1-3	-	TGCGCCAGCACGACAAACTCTGGAAACACCATATATTTT	CASTTNSGNTIYF
TRBV19	-	TRBJ2-6	-	TGTGCCAGTAACGGGTGGCCGTTCCTCTCTGGGGCCAACGTCCTGACTTTC	CASNGWPFLSGANVLTF
TRBV5-1	TRBD1	TRBJ2-3	-	TGCGCCAGCAGCTTGGGGACAGGTTTTTCTAAGGATACGCAGTATTTT	CASSLGTGFSKDTQYF
TRBV5-4	-	TRBJ2-2	-	TGTGCCAGCAGCCGTAACACCGGGGAGCTGTTTTTT	CASSRNTGELFF
TRBV24-1	-	TRBJ2-3	-	TGTGCCACCAGTGATCCCTACCTGACTGGCACAGATACGCAGTATTTT	CATSDPYLTGTDTQYF
TRBV6-5	TRBD1	TRBJ2-5	once	TGTGCCAGCATTCGGGGGACAGGGGGTAGGGAGACCCAGTACTTC	CASIRGTGGRETQYF
TRBV18	-	TRBJ1-2	-	TGTGCCAGCTCACCACCTTCCGCAGGATCCCTAGCTGGCTACACCTTC	CASSPPSAGSLAGYTF
TRBV6-5	TRBD1	TRBJ1-2	-	TGTGCCAGCAGGATAACAGGGGGCTTACCCTATGGCTACACCTTC	CASRITGGLPYGYTF
TRBV21-1	-	TRBJ2-6	once	TGTGCCAGCAGCAAAGGCATCGCGAGTAACCGCTCTGGGGCCAACGTCCTGACTTTC	CASSKGIASNRSGANVLTF
TRBV4-2	-	TRBJ1-2	few	TGTGCCAGCAGCGAGGAGCCGAACCAAGCTAACTATGGCTACACCTTC	CASSEEPNQANYGYTF
TRBV24-1	TRBD1	TRBJ1-2	-	TGTGCCACCAGTGATCCAGGGGGAGACTATGGCTACACCTTC	CATSDPGGDYGYTF
TRBV5-6	-	TRBJ2-2	-	TGTGCCAGCAGCTTGGGAGGGAAGGCGGGGGAGCTGTTTTTT	CASSLGGKAGELFF
TRBV18	-	TRBJ1-3	-	TGTGCCAGCTCACGATACTCCGACAGAACTGGAAACACCATATATTTT	CASSRYSDRTGNTIYF
TRBV6-5	-	TRBJ1-4	-	TGTGCCAGCATTCAGGCAGGGTCGGCTAATGAAAAACTGTTTTTT	CASIQAGSANEKLFF
TRBV29-1	-	TRBJ2-5	-	TGCAGCGTTGAAGATCAGGAGACCCAGTACTTC	CSVEDQETQYF
TRBV5-1	-	TRBJ1-2	-	TGCGCCAGCACCCCACCCGAAGACAGGTATGGCTACACCTTC	CASTPPEDRYGYTF
TRBV4-3	-	TRBJ1-1	once	TGCGCCAGCAGTTGGCGGAGAGGAAACACTGAAGCTTTCTTT	CASSWRRGNTEAFF
TRBV30	-	TRBJ1-4	-	TGTGCCTGGAGTCTCGGGGACTCTAATGAAAAACTGTTTTTT	CAWSLGDSNEKLFF
TRBV30	-	TRBJ2-2	-	TGTGCCTGGAGTGTAGGGGTGATCACCGGGGAGCTGTTTTTT	CAWSVGVITGELFF
TRBV2	-	TRBJ1-6	-	TGTGCCAGCAGCCGCCCCCGGGAGCCTCATAATTCACCCCTCCACTTT	CASSRPREPHNSPLHF
TRBV4-1	TRBD1	TRBJ1-3	-	TGCGCCAGCAGCCCCAGACAGGGGACTGGAAACACCATATATTTT	CASSPRQGTGNTIYF
TRBV7-2	-	TRBJ1-6	-	TGTGCCAGCAGGTTTGGGGGGGCAAGTTCACCCCTCCACTTT	CASRFGGASSPLHF
TRBV11-2	-	TRBJ1-5	-	TGTGCCAGCAGCTTAGGAAGGGGACAGCCCCAGCATTTT	CASSLGRGQPQHF
TRBV6-5	-	TRBJ1-2	-	TGTGCCAGCAGTATGGACAGAAACTATGGCTACACCTTC	CASSMDRNYGYTF
TRBV7-2	TRBD2	TRBJ2-2	-	TGTGCCAGCAGCTTAGTAAGGAGCGGGGGGCCCCCCGGGGAGCTGTTTTTT	CASSLVRSGGPPGELFF
TRBV5-4	TRBD1	TRBJ2-1	-	TGTGCCAGCAGCCCAGAGGGACAGGGGATCTATGGCTCCTACAATGAGCAGTTCTTC	CASSPEGQGIYGSYNEQFF
TRBV19	TRBD1	TRBJ1-2	-	TGTGCCAGTACCCTCCTAGGACAGGGAGTAAAGGATGGCTACACCTTC	CASTLLGQGVKDGYTF
TRBV5-4	-	TRBJ1-2	-	TGTGCCAGCAGCTCGCAGGGAACTGGTGGCTACACCTTC	CASSSQGTGGYTF
TRBV6-5	-	TRBJ1-1	-	TGTGCCAGCAGCTTTATCGGGAACCCTGAAGCTTTCTTT	CASSFIGNPEAFF
TRBV5-8	-	TRBJ1-5	-	TGTGCCAGCAGCCCCCCCTTTAGCCGAAATCAGCCCCAGCATTTT	CASSPPFSRNQPQHF
TRBV6-4	-	TRBJ1-5	-	TGTGCCAGCAGCACAGGGTCTAGTCAGCCCCAGCATTTT	CASSTGSSQPQHF